These T cell receptor beta chains were read from a single sample in a study of blood T cell repertoires in COVID-19. Data came from immunoSEQ multiplex PCR; TCRdb stores just in-frame clones and leaves some out. The data contain roughly 150,000 clones, over 70% of them singletons. Sequenced material: PBMCs or T cells enriched from blood (not recorded which). These TCRs come from a middle-aged woman with acute COVID-19. Each CDR3 is given with its conserved first and last residue. Each record gives: clone size, D gene, J gene, V gene, CDR3 protein, CDR3 DNA. A D gene is named only where the DNA matches it firmly. Expanded clones get a size class; other rows say once, few or many, or leave the size out.

abundance: NA; d_gene: NA; j_gene: TRBJ1-2; v_gene: TRBV18; CDR3aa: CASSPKDRPNYGYTF; CDR3nt: TGTGCCAGCTCACCCAAGGACAGACCTAACTATGGCTACACCTTC
abundance: NA; d_gene: TRBD1; j_gene: TRBJ1-5; v_gene: TRBV30; CDR3aa: CAWKQGSSNQPQHF; CDR3nt: TGTGCCTGGAAACAGGGGTCGTCCAATCAGCCCCAGCATTTT
abundance: NA; d_gene: NA; j_gene: TRBJ1-1; v_gene: TRBV5-8; CDR3aa: CASSLAAGIYEAFF; CDR3nt: TGTGCCAGCAGCTTGGCGGCAGGTATTTATGAAGCTTTCTTT
abundance: NA; d_gene: NA; j_gene: TRBJ1-6; v_gene: TRBV2; CDR3aa: CATTSGGGSPLHF; CDR3nt: TGTGCCACCACCAGTGGGGGGGGGTCACCCCTCCACTTT
abundance: NA; d_gene: NA; j_gene: TRBJ1-1; v_gene: TRBV6-5; CDR3aa: CASNPRGNTEAFF; CDR3nt: TGTGCCAGCAATCCCCGGGGGAACACTGAAGCTTTCTTT
abundance: NA; d_gene: NA; j_gene: TRBJ2-1; v_gene: TRBV21-1; CDR3aa: CASSFRLAGVEYVPGNEQFF; CDR3nt: TGTGCCAGCAGCTTTCGACTAGCGGGAGTAGAGTATGTACCAGGGAATGAGCAGTTCTTC
abundance: NA; d_gene: TRBD2; j_gene: TRBJ2-1; v_gene: TRBV9; CDR3aa: CASSVSGISYNEQFF; CDR3nt: TGTGCCAGCAGCGTTAGCGGGATCTCCTACAATGAGCAGTTCTTC
abundance: NA; d_gene: TRBD1; j_gene: TRBJ1-4; v_gene: TRBV7-9; CDR3aa: CASSLGTGNEKLFF; CDR3nt: TGTGCCAGCAGCTTGGGGACAGGGAATGAAAAACTGTTTTTT
abundance: NA; d_gene: TRBD2; j_gene: TRBJ2-5; v_gene: TRBV13; CDR3aa: CASSISGRAEETQYF; CDR3nt: TGTGCCAGCAGCATTAGCGGGAGGGCCGAAGAGACCCAGTACTTC
abundance: NA; d_gene: TRBD2; j_gene: TRBJ2-1; v_gene: TRBV19; CDR3aa: CASRSGLAGGPIVF; CDR3nt: TGTGCCAGTAGGTCGGGACTAGCGGGAGGGCCCATCGTCTTC
abundance: once; d_gene: NA; j_gene: TRBJ2-3; v_gene: TRBV5-1; CDR3aa: CASSLVGAPSTDTQYF; CDR3nt: TGCGCCAGCAGCCTGGTGGGAGCTCCTAGCACAGATACGCAGTATTTT